The rows below give T cell receptor beta chains drawn from one sample of a study of CD4 T cells in relation to SARS-CoV-2 and coronaviruses. TCRdb's table, derived via immunoSEQ multiplex PCR, lists solely in-frame clones and lacks some. The sample lists roughly 31,000 clones; 60% to 80% were seen once. Antigens for these TCRs are unknown. The sequenced material came from CD4+ T cells from PBMCs, cultured in vitro. The receptors were sampled from a human donor in good health. Each CDR3 is given with its conserved first and last residue. A D gene is named only where the DNA matches it firmly. Size tells how often a clone was seen (once, few, many) or the class of an expanded clone, and some rows leave it out.

J gene | clone size | V gene | D gene | CDR3 DNA | CDR3 protein
TRBJ1-5 | - | TRBV5-8 | TRBD1 | TGTGCCAGCAGTCCTGGACAGGGCCGGGGCAATCAGCCCCAGCATTTT | CASSPGQGRGNQPQHF
TRBJ2-6 | - | TRBV7-3 | TRBD2 | TGTGCCAGCAGCCCTAATCCCGAAGTAGCGGGAGGCTCTGGGGCCAACGTCCTGACTTTC | CASSPNPEVAGGSGANVLTF
TRBJ1-2 | - | TRBV6-4 | - | TGTGCCAGCAGCCCAGTGAGCCTCGTGGACAAATCGATCATCCCGTATGGCTACACCTTC | CASSPVSLVDKSIIPYGYTF
TRBJ2-1 | - | TRBV6-2/TRBV6-3 | - | TGTGCCAGCAGTTACAGCCTAGCGAAGAGCTCCTACAATGAGCAGTTCTTC | CASSYSLAKSSYNEQFF
TRBJ1-5 | - | TRBV7-2 | - | TGTGCCAGCAGCTTAGTGGGCAGTAGCAATCAGCCCCAGCATTTT | CASSLVGSSNQPQHF
TRBJ1-4 | once | TRBV11-2 | - | TGTGCCAGCAGCCCTTGGGGAGGGCGTAAGGAAAAACTGTTTTTT | CASSPWGGRKEKLFF
TRBJ2-5 | - | TRBV10-1 | - | TGCGCCAACCATCGGGAAGGAGAGACCCAGTACTTC | CANHREGETQYF
TRBJ2-1 | - | TRBV7-6 | - | TGTGCCAGCAACGGACTCGGGCAGTTCTTC | CASNGLGQFF
TRBJ1-6 | - | TRBV7-2 | TRBD1 | TGTGCCAGCAGTCAAGCCCAAGTTGACAGGGGAAATTCACCCCTCCACTTT | CASSQAQVDRGNSPLHF
TRBJ1-6 | few | TRBV4-2 | - | TGTGCCAGCAGCCAAGATGGGGGCTGGGGTTCACCCCTCCACTTT | CASSQDGGWGSPLHF
TRBJ1-2 | - | TRBV5-5 | - | TGTGCCAGCAGCTCGGACCCCAACCCGTATGGCTACACCTTC | CASSSDPNPYGYTF
TRBJ2-2 | - | TRBV5-6 | - | TGTGCCAGCAGTCACGGGGGACCCTTGAACACCGGGGAGCTGTTTTTT | CASSHGGPLNTGELFF
TRBJ2-5 | - | TRBV9 | - | TGTGCCAGCAGCGTAGGGGTAGCGGAAGAGACCCAGTACTTC | CASSVGVAEETQYF
TRBJ2-3 | - | TRBV19 | - | TGTGCCAGTAGTGAGAGAGCGGTGGATGCAGATACGCAGTATTTT | CASSERAVDADTQYF
TRBJ1-2 | - | TRBV10-2 | - | TGCGCCAGCAGTGATGGCCAGCGAGGCTACACCTTC | CASSDGQRGYTF
TRBJ2-7 | - | TRBV27 | - | TGTGCCAGCAGGAGGGACTCGCCCCCCTACGAGCAGTACTTC | CASRRDSPPYEQYF
TRBJ2-7 | - | TRBV4-2 | TRBD1 | TGTGCCAGCAGCCCCGGGGGCAGGGGGCGTTTGGGCTACGAGCAGTACTTC | CASSPGGRGRLGYEQYF
TRBJ2-3 | - | TRBV11-2 | - | TGTGCCAGCAGCTTAGATTCCCACGCAGATACGCAGTATTTT | CASSLDSHADTQYF
TRBJ2-2 | - | TRBV9 | TRBD2 | TGTGCCAGCAGCGTAGGGCTAGCGGGGGGGTACACCGGGGAGCTGTTTTTT | CASSVGLAGGYTGELFF
TRBJ1-2 | once | TRBV7-9 | - | TGTGCCAGCAGCCCTACAGGGCTTACGTACGGCTACACCTTC | CASSPTGLTYGYTF
TRBJ2-5 | - | TRBV11-2 | - | TGTGCCAGCAGCCCCCGGTTTACGGGCGGGGCGGGAACCCAGTACTTC | CASSPRFTGGAGTQYF
TRBJ2-3 | - | TRBV5-1 | TRBD2 | TGCGCCAGCAGTAAACTAGCGGGAGGGCCAGAAACAGATACGCAGTATTTT | CASSKLAGGPETDTQYF
TRBJ2-7 | - | TRBV18 | TRBD2 | TGTGCCAGCTCACCACTAAGCGGGGGGTACGAGCAGTACTTC | CASSPLSGGYEQYF
TRBJ2-2 | - | TRBV18 | TRBD1 | TGTGCCAGCTCTTCCGGACAGGGGGCGAACACCGGGGAGCTGTTTTTT | CASSSGQGANTGELFF
TRBJ1-4 | - | TRBV29-1 | - | TGCAGCGTCGCCACCGGGACCTCGGTAGAAAAACTGTTTTTT | CSVATGTSVEKLFF
TRBJ1-1 | - | TRBV19 | TRBD1 | TGTGCCAGTTCCGGGACAGTCATAACTGAAGCTTTCTTT | CASSGTVITEAFF
TRBJ2-1 | few | TRBV2 | TRBD2 | TGTGCCAGCAGTGAACTACTCGGCGGGAGGCCTAATGAGCAGTTCTTC | CASSELLGGRPNEQFF
TRBJ2-7 | - | TRBV19 | - | TGTGCCAGTAGCTCCCGAGTACCCCCCTACGAGCAGTACTTC | CASSSRVPPYEQYF
TRBJ1-1 | - | TRBV5-1 | - | TGCGCCAGCAGCCGGACCGGGACGGAGTATGAAGCTTTCTTT | CASSRTGTEYEAFF
TRBJ1-1 | few | TRBV6-5 | - | TGTGCCAGCAGACAGGCCTTGGACACTGAAGCTTTCTTT | CASRQALDTEAFF
TRBJ2-7 | - | TRBV18 | TRBD2 | TGTGCCAGCTCACCACGCCAGCGGGACTACGAGCAGTACTTC | CASSPRQRDYEQYF
TRBJ2-3 | - | TRBV21-1 | - | TGTGCCAGCAGCAAAATACCGAGAGATACGCAGTATTTT | CASSKIPRDTQYF
TRBJ1-1 | - | TRBV19 | TRBD1 | TGTGCCAGTAGTAGTGACAGGGGGCAATGGTACACTGAAGCTTTCTTT | CASSSDRGQWYTEAFF
TRBJ1-3 | - | TRBV18 | TRBD1 | TGTGCCAGCTCACCGGGGACAGTTCTAAACACCATATATTTT | CASSPGTVLNTIYF
TRBJ2-7 | - | TRBV12-3/TRBV12-4 | - | TGTGCCAGCAGTTTCAGACAGTCCTACGAGCAGTACTTC | CASSFRQSYEQYF
TRBJ2-1 | - | TRBV7-8 | TRBD2 | TGTGCCAGCGGGGGACTAGCGTTTTCCTACAATGAGCAGTTCTTC | CASGGLAFSYNEQFF
TRBJ1-5 | - | TRBV7-2 | - | TGTGCCAGCAGCTTAGTCCCGAATAGCAATCAGCCCCAGCATTTT | CASSLVPNSNQPQHF
TRBJ1-6 | - | TRBV6-1 | - | TGTGCCAGCAGTGAACAGGGCGGCTATAATTCACCCCTCCACTTT | CASSEQGGYNSPLHF
TRBJ2-7 | - | TRBV11-2 | - | TGTGCCAGCAGCTTCTCCAGGTCCGGAGAGCAGTACTTC | CASSFSRSGEQYF
TRBJ2-5 | - | TRBV4-1 | - | TGCGCCAGCAGCCAAGGGGCCCCCTCAGGGGTCCGAGGGGAGACCCAGTACTTC | CASSQGAPSGVRGETQYF
TRBJ2-1 | - | TRBV27 | - | TGTGCCAGCAGTTCTTACCGGGTCAATGAGCAGTTCTTC | CASSSYRVNEQFF
TRBJ1-6 | few | TRBV6-4 | TRBD1 | TGTGCCAGCAGATCACAGGGGACTAATTCACCCCTCCACTTT | CASRSQGTNSPLHF
TRBJ1-4 | once | TRBV5-4 | - | TGTGCCAGCAGCTTGGGTGTCGGAGCAACTAATGAAAAACTGTTTTTT | CASSLGVGATNEKLFF
TRBJ1-2 | - | TRBV6-6 | - | TGTGCCAGCAGTCGAACAGGGTCTGAAAGCGGCTACACCTTC | CASSRTGSESGYTF
TRBJ2-7 | - | TRBV6-5 | TRBD1 | TGTGCCAGCAGTCTAGCCCCGGGACAGAGTTACGAGCAGTACTTC | CASSLAPGQSYEQYF
TRBJ2-7 | few | TRBV3-1/TRBV3-2 | TRBD1 | TGTGCCAGCAGCCTACAGGGGGTCTACGAGCAGTACTTC | CASSLQGVYEQYF
TRBJ1-6 | - | TRBV11-2 | - | TGTGCCAGCAGCTCGGGGACCCCTCGCCCCCTCCACTTT | CASSSGTPRPLHF
TRBJ2-7 | - | TRBV2 | TRBD2 | TGTGCCAGCGGGTGGGGGACTAGCGGGGTCGGCGAGCAGTACTTC | CASGWGTSGVGEQYF
TRBJ1-6 | few | TRBV11-2 | TRBD1 | TGTGCCAGCAGCGGGACGGACAGGGAAATCCTCCACTTT | CASSGTDREILHF
TRBJ2-5 | - | TRBV5-1 | - | TGCGCCAGCAGCTTATCGGGGTCGGGGGAGGAGACCCAGTACTTC | CASSLSGSGEETQYF
TRBJ1-2 | - | TRBV3-1/TRBV3-2 | - | TGTGCCAGCAGCCAAGGGGCCCACAGAAACAACTATGGCTACACCTTC | CASSQGAHRNNYGYTF
TRBJ2-7 | - | TRBV5-1 | - | TGCGCCAGCAGCTTGGAGGTGCGGGGCCCATCCTACGAGCAGTACTTC | CASSLEVRGPSYEQYF